Below, 4 T cell receptor beta chains from the same sample are listed, as sequenced in a study of human T cells and chemical hapten exposure. The time point here: patch test 1, 2 weeks after DPC sensitization. Treatment here: therapeutic diphenylcyclopropenone sensitization with weekly scalp DPC. TCRdb reprocessed the RACE reads with MiXCR, giving one entry per CDR3 protein. The sample includes some 180,000 distinct CDR3 sequences, about 22% of them seen just once. The sequencing used whole blood, collected in connection with sensitization to the hapten diphenylcyclopropenone (DPC). The receptors derive from a woman aged 50 to 60 with alopecia areata. Some clones in this sample may be carry-over from other donors' samples.

This chain links TRBV29-1 with TRBJ2-7, with D maybe TRBD2 (6 bases). The CDR3 spans 12 residues. V was cut by 4 bases and J by 5 bases, with 12 bases left in between. Germline CDR1 reads SQVTM; CDR2 reads ANQGSEA. The CDR3, as DNA: TGCAGCGTTGGGAGGGACGGCCACGAGCAGTACTTC. This codes for CSVGRDGHEQYF.

The genes are TRBV5-6 and TRBJ2-1; D is possibly TRBD2 (5 bases). The CDR3 covers 15 residues. V lost 2 bases to trimming and J lost 2 bases, with 11 bases between them. Germline V CDR1 and CDR2: SGHDT, YYEEEE. The CDR3 loop is CASSFRGSAYNEQFF. In DNA, the CDR3 is TGTGCCAGCAGCTTTCGGGGTAGCGCCTACAATGAGCAGTTCTTC. The complete variable domain, with remaining parts taken from reference TRBV5-6 and TRBJ2-1, reads DAGVTQSPTHLIKTRGQQVTLRCSPKSGHDTVSWYQQALGQGPQFIFQYYEEEERQRGNFPDRFSGHQFPNYSSELNVNALLLGDSALYLCASSFRGSAYNEQFFGPGTRLTVL.

The genes are TRBV6-4 and TRBJ1-1, with D perhaps matching TRBD1 (5 bases). CDR1 and CDR2 (germline): MRHNA, SNTAGT. V was shortened by 9 bases and J by 4 bases, with 21 bases between the two germline ends. The CDR3 is 15 residues long. The CDR3 loop reads CASSLESGEGTEAFF. CDR3 DNA: TGTGCCAGTTCCTTAGAGTCGGGGGAGGGCACTGAAGCTTTCTTT.

The table lists this clonotype with a few counts. This chain links TRBV6-6 with TRBJ1-1; possibly TRBD1 for D (5 bases). V was pared by 2 bases and J by 6 bases, with 22 bases between. The germline V gene has CDR1 MNHNY and CDR2 SVGAGI (reference sequence). The CDR3 consists of 17 residues. The CDR3: CASSYRLVGGLASEAFF. The CDR3 DNA sequence: TGTGCCAGCAGTTACAGGTTGGTGGGGGGACTTGCATCTGAAGCTTTCTTT.